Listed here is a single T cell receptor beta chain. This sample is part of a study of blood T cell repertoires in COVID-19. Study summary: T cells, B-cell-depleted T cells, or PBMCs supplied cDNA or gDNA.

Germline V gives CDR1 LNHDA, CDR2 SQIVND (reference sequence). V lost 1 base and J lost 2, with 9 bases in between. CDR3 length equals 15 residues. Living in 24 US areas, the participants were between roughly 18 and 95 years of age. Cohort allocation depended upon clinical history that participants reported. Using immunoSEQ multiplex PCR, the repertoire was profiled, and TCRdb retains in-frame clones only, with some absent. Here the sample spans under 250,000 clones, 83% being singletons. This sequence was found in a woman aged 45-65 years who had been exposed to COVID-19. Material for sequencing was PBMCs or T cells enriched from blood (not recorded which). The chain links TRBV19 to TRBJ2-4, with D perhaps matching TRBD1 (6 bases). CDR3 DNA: TGTGCCAGTAGTATAGCCCAGGGGCCCAAAAACATTCAGTACTTC. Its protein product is CASSIAQGPKNIQYF.